The rows below give T cell receptor beta chains drawn from one sample of a study of shared clonotypes between healthy human individuals. Libraries were prepared by immunoSEQ multiplex PCR; TCRdb keeps only in-frame clonotypes and omits some of them. The sample shows a few million clones, roughly 92% of them seen only once. The sample was naive CD4+ T cells sorted from blood. The receptors stem from a man between 18 and 35 years old in good health. Each CDR3 is given with its conserved first and last residue. D genes are given only for firm matches. Not all rows give a size; the values are once, few, many and, for expanded clones, a class.

>TRBJ2-2|TRBD1|.|TRBV19
TGTGCCACCGCGGGACAGGGAAACACCGGGGAGCTGTTTTTT
CATAGQGNTGELFF
>TRBJ1-1|.|.|TRBV30
TGTGCCTGGGCCGTGGGGGGCTGGGGCACTGAAGCTTTCTTT
CAWAVGGWGTEAFF
>TRBJ2-7|.|.|TRBV20-1
TGCAGTGCTTACAGGGACGAGCAGTACTTC
CSAYRDEQYF
>TRBJ2-1|.|.|TRBV5-4
TGTGCCAGCAGCTTGGCCCAGGGACGCCCCTACAATGAGCAGTTCTTC
CASSLAQGRPYNEQFF
>TRBJ2-2|.|.|TRBV27
TGTGCCAGCAGTTTATCGAGGGGGACTTTCGACACCGGGGAGCTGTTTTTT
CASSLSRGTFDTGELFF
>TRBJ1-6|TRBD1|.|TRBV2
TGTGCCAGCACCGATGATCAGGGGGCGGTCTCACCCCTCCACTTT
CASTDDQGAVSPLHF
>TRBJ2-7|.|.|TRBV4-3
TGCGCCAGCAGCCAAGATTGGGATCCCCTCTACGAGCAGTACTTC
CASSQDWDPLYEQYF
>TRBJ2-1|.|.|TRBV4-2
TGTGCCAGCAGCTTGACTGATTTCCGTGAGCAGTTCTTC
CASSLTDFREQFF
>TRBJ2-3|.|.|TRBV11-2
TGTGCCAGCAGCTTCGGTGCCGGTTTCACAGATACGCAGTATTTT
CASSFGAGFTDTQYF
>TRBJ1-2|.|.|TRBV9
TGTGCCAGCAGCGTAGGAGTAGGAGGGGACGCTGGCTACACCTTC
CASSVGVGGDAGYTF
>TRBJ2-1|TRBD1|once|TRBV19
TGTGCCAGTAGTACTCCGGGACAGGGGGCGCAGAATGAGCAGTTCTTC
CASSTPGQGAQNEQFF
>TRBJ2-1|.|.|TRBV19
TGTGCCAGTAGTATATACGGGACCAAATCTTACAATGAGCAGTTCTTC
CASSIYGTKSYNEQFF
>TRBJ1-6|.|.|TRBV11-2
TGTGCCAGCAGCTTAGGGTGGAGCTCCTATAATTCACCCCTCCACTTT
CASSLGWSSYNSPLHF